This T cell receptor beta chain was obtained from a study of cytomegalovirus exposure and HLA in healthy donors. General study points: Analysis performed later found about 17,000 TCR beta sequences associated with HLA alleles at 0.05 false discovery rate. Sequencing had likely introduced a cluster of highly shared sequence variants as an artifact. DRB1 showed the most TCR associations and HLA-C the fewest in a later analysis, as rates varied by HLA locus.

Germline CDR1 and CDR2: MDHEN and SYDVKM. There are 15 residues in the CDR3. Trimming cost V 5 bases and J 3 bases, with 17 bases left between them. Participants comprised healthy donors of bone marrow. A remark on this clone: Its antigen is still unknown.

PCR primers comprised 60 Vbeta and 13 Jbeta primers. TCRdb keeps only in-frame clones here, not all; method: immunoSEQ multiplex PCR. The table for this sample gives about 130,000 clones. The sequence derives from a woman aged 60-75 years in good health and CMV-seronegative. Material: PBMCs. The V and J genes are TRBV28 and TRBJ2-7, with D possibly being TRBD1 (5 bases). The DNA for the CDR3 is TGTGCCAGCAGTAGGGCGGCAGGGTATCGCTACGAGCAGTACTTC. This gives the protein CASSRAAGYRYEQYF.